The present T cell receptor beta chain was sequenced within a study of blood T cells in healthy people across ages. Study outcomes and limitations: A greater number of naive CD4+ cells and higher diversity distinguished long-lived donors from aged donors. It was held that diversity estimates obtained from one million T cells represented underestimates.

Then a second PCR, running roughly 7 to 11 cycles, was carried out with a sample-barcoded 5' primer and a J-beta primer mix. TCRdb redid the calling of the 5' RACE reads with MiXCR, one entry per CDR3 protein. The sample holds a few hundred thousand distinct CDR3 sequences, around a quarter seen once. This clonotype was counted between two and nine times. Its antigen is not known. The CDR3 length is 16 residues. The germline V gene has CDR1 SEHNR and CDR2 FQNEAQ (reference sequence). The V end was cut by 5 bases, the J end by 2 bases, with 15 bases between. In addition, the sample was reused for a study of T cells of mothers and their children.

This receptor was identified in a boy aged 2 to 9 in good health. This chain connects TRBV7-9 to TRBJ2-2; D unresolved. The sequenced sample was blood. The CDR3 DNA reads as TGTGCCAGCAGCCTTGGACCGACCCTTAACACCGGGGAGCTGTTTTTT. Amino acids: CASSLGPTLNTGELFF. The variable domain in full, completed from reference TRBV7-9 and TRBJ2-2, reads DTGVSQNPRHKITKRGQNVTFRCDPISEHNRLYWYRQTLGQGPEFLTYFQNEAQLEKSRLLSDRFSAERPKGSFSTLEIQRTEQGDSAMYLCASSLGPTLNTGELFFGEGSRLTVL.